Following are 12 T cell receptor beta chains from one sample sequenced in a study of naive and memory T cell subsets. General observations from the study: A few larger clonotypes appeared in naive repertoires, especially CD8, possibly memory cells re-expressing CD45RA.

Antigen specificity for these receptors is unknown. The beta constant-region primer was an equimolar mix of two oligonucleotides covering TRBC1 and TRBC2. Nested alpha and beta constant-region primers with the SP2 primer drove four PCR rounds on ligated cDNA. TCRdb recomputed calls from the UMI-ligation and nested PCR reads with MiXCR, one row per CDR3 protein. The data hold roughly 150,000 distinct CDR3 sequences, with approximately 22% observed a single time. Sequenced sample: naive CD4+ T cells from blood. These TCRs come from a human donor in good health.

This clonotype was counted a few times. The rearrangement joins TRBV29-1 to TRBJ2-7; 10 bases align to TRBD2. J lost 4 bases, V lost 7 bases, and 7 bases had no gene match. The CDR3 length is 13 residues. Per the germline V gene, CDR1 is SQVTM and CDR2 is ANQGSEA. CDR3: CSATRTSGYEQYF. The CDR3 DNA follows: TGCAGCGCCACCCGGACTAGCGGTTACGAGCAGTACTTC.

This clonotype was picked up a small number of times. This rearrangement joins TRBV7-7 to TRBJ2-5; no reliable D call. Trimming pared 2 bases from V and 5 bases from J, leaving 12 bases between. Germline-derived CDR1 and CDR2 are SSHAT and FNYEAQ (reference sequence). This CDR3 spans 14 amino acids. The CDR3 loop reads CASSLLPLSETQYF. The CDR3 nucleotides read TGTGCCAGCAGCTTATTGCCCTTATCGGAGACCCAGTACTTC.

V usage is TRBV3-1 and J usage is TRBJ1-2; no firm D call. Between the trimmed V and J ends, which lost 4 bases and 7 bases, there was a span of 16 bases. CDR1 is LGHDT, CDR2 YNNKEL, per germline (reference sequence). The CDR3 loop spans 14 amino acids. The DNA for the CDR3 is TGTGCCAGCAGCCGAATCGGACTGGATCTTGGCTACACCTTC. Translated, it gives CASSRIGLDLGYTF.

The chain couples TRBV5-1 to TRBJ1-3, with a weak D call TRBD1 (6 bases). V dropped 5 bases and J dropped 0 bases, with 15 bases sitting between them. The CDR3 consists of 16 residues. Germline V lookup: CDR1 SGHRS, CDR2 YFSETQ. CDR3 sequence: CASREPGGLSGNTIYF. The DNA of the CDR3 is TGCGCCAGCAGGGAGCCCGGGGGCCTCTCTGGAAACACCATATATTTT.

This clonotype has only a few counts. The chain is built from TRBV30 and TRBJ2-1; possible D gene TRBD2, 5 bases. V was pared by 5 bases and J by 10 bases, with 9 bases between. This CDR3 has 10 amino acids. Germline V CDR1 and CDR2: GTSNPN, SVGIG (reference sequence). Written as DNA, the CDR3 is TGTGCCTGGGGAGGACCGGAGCAGTTCTTC. Its translation: CAWGGPEQFF.

This clonotype showed up many times. This chain connects TRBV6-6 to TRBJ2-6; 8 nucleotides align to TRBD1. V was pared by 8 bases and J by 0 bases, with 6 bases of the junction left unmatched. From germline, CDR1 is MNHNY and CDR2 SVGAGI (reference sequence). The CDR3 runs 16 residues. In DNA form, the CDR3 reads TGTGCCAGCGGGGGGACAGGCATCTCTGGGGCCAACGTCCTGACTTTC. Translating gives CASGGTGISGANVLTF.

This clonotype was seen only a few times. The chain recombines TRBV2 with TRBJ2-1; possible D gene TRBD1, 6 bases. The CDR3 runs 15 residues. V was pared by 3 bases and J by 4 bases, with 13 bases between. CDR1 and CDR2 from the germline V gene are SNHLY and FYNNEI. The CDR3 is CASSEARGPYNEQFF. The CDR3 bases are TGTGCCAGCAGTGAGGCCAGGGGCCCTTACAATGAGCAGTTCTTC.

There are many counts of this clonotype. V and J are TRBV18 and TRBJ2-7; D unresolved. This CDR3 has 13 residues. Germline lookup yields CDR1 KGHSH and CDR2 LQKENI. Trimming removed 3 bases at V and 1 base at J, with 7 bases between. In DNA form, the CDR3 reads TGTGCCAGCTCACCTTCCTCATCCTACGAGCAGTACTTC. Protein: CASSPSSSYEQYF.

This clonotype has just a few counts. The V and J genes are TRBV13 and TRBJ2-1; D is perhaps TRBD1 or TRBD2 (7 bases each). CDR1 and CDR2 (germline): PRHDT, FYEKMQ (reference sequence). The CDR3 length is 17 residues. Trimming removed 5 bases from V and 2 bases from J, with 19 bases in between. In nucleotides, the CDR3 is TGTGCCAGCAGCGGAAAGGACAGGACTAGGCCCTACAATGAGCAGTTCTTC. This codes for CASSGKDRTRPYNEQFF.

This clonotype was detected only a few times. The chain couples TRBV12-3 or TRBV12-4 to TRBJ1-2; D unclear. V lost 3 bases and J lost 9, with 14 bases in between. The CDR3 runs to 13 residues. The chain's CDR3 is CASSLRRRSSYTF. CDR3 nucleotides: TGTGCCAGCAGTTTGAGGCGGAGATCCAGCTACACCTTC.

Ten or more counts support this clonotype. This chain links TRBV5-5 with TRBJ2-3; 8 bases line up with TRBD1. Per the germline V gene, CDR1 is SGHKS and CDR2 is YYEKEE (reference sequence). Trimming at V came to 4 bases and at J to 0 bases, leaving 10 bases not matched to a gene. The CDR3 runs to 17 residues. CDR3 sequence (DNA): TGTGCCAGCAGCGGCGTTCAGGGGGCCACTAGCACAGATACGCAGTATTTT. It codes for CASSGVQGATSTDTQYF.

This clonotype was seen only a few times. This chain uses TRBV20-1 with TRBJ2-1; 9 nucleotides agree with TRBD2. V trimming: 3 bases; J trimming: 8 bases; junction bases outside the gene matches: 5. Per germline, CDR1 DFQATT and CDR2 SNEGSKA (reference sequence). The CDR3 consists of 13 residues. CDR3 in amino acids: CSASGLASHEQFF. In DNA form, the CDR3 reads TGCAGTGCTAGTGGACTAGCGTCGCATGAGCAGTTCTTC.